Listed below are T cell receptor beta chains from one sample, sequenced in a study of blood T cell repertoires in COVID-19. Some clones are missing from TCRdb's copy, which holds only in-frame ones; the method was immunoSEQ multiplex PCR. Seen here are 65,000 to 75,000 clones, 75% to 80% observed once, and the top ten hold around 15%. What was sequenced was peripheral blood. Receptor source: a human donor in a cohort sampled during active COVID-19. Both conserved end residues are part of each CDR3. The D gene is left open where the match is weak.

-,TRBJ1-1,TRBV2,CASSETTVNTEAFF
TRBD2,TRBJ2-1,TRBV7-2,CASSLVAGEFYNEQFF
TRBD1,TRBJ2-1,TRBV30,CAWRTGGGGNEQFF
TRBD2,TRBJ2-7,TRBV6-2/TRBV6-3,CASSYTGLAYEQYF
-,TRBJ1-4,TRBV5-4,CASSLGGPTPGANEKLFF
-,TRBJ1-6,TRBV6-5,CASSPTRGSPLHF
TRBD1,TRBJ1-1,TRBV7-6,CASSFAGTGGDTEAFF
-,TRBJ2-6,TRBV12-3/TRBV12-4,CATRRSGANVLTF
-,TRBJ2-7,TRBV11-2,CASSLPREPYEQYF
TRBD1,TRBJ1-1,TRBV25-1,CASSGGGQVNTEAFF
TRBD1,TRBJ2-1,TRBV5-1,CASTWSGGNNEQFF
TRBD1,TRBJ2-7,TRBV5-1,CASSISTDRALDEQYF
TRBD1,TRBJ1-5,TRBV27,CASSPGQGFQPQHF
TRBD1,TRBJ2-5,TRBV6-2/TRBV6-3,CASSLWGQGGETQYF
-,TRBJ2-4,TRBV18,CASSPTENIQYF
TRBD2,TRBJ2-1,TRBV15,CATSRGPPSGRLRNEQFF
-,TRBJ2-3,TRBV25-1,CASSFEFGRGTDTQYF
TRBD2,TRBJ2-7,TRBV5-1,CASSDVLAGGGPYEQYF
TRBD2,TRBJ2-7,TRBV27,CASSVGTSGEYEQYF
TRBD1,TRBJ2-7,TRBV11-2,CASSLAGTGSHEQYF
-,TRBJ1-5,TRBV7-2,CASSLVIGEWQPQHF
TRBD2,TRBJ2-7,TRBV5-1,CASSLDAGDSYEQYF
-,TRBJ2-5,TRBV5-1,CASSLVPPAGFETQYF
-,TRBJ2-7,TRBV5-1,CASSFGDQYEQYF
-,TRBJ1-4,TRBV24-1,CATSGPWGREKLFF
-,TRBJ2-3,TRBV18,CASSLEGADTQYF